Shown below are 29 T cell receptor beta chains from a single sample sequenced in a study of blood T cells in healthy people across ages. Combining a sample-barcoded 5' primer with a J-beta primer mix, a second PCR ran for about 6 to 12 cycles. TCRdb passed the 5' RACE reads through MiXCR, listing each CDR3 protein once. Of hundreds of thousands of distinct CDR3 sequences in the sample, roughly 48% were seen once. Sequenced: blood. These receptor sequences come from a man aged 25 to 40 in good health.

This rearrangement joins TRBV2 to TRBJ1-2, with D perhaps matching TRBD1 (6 bases). CDR3 size: 13 residues. Germline V gene lookup returns CDR1 SNHLY and CDR2 FYNNEI. Deletions cut 6 bases from V and 2 bases from J, with 10 bases between. The CDR3 protein is CASSGDKNYGYTF. The DNA of the CDR3 is TGTGCCAGCAGCGGGGACAAAAACTATGGCTACACCTTC.

The genes are TRBV4-2 and TRBJ2-5, with 10 positions matching TRBD1. The CDR3 length is 15 residues. Per germline, CDR1 LGHNA and CDR2 YNFKEQ. Trimming took 7 bases from V and 1 from J; bases not matched to a gene: 6. The CDR3 loop reads CASNTGQGTQETQYF. The CDR3 bases are TGTGCCAGCAATACGGGACAGGGGACCCAAGAGACCCAGTACTTC.

This clonotype has more than one count but fewer than ten. The genes are TRBV27 and TRBJ1-4; D is possibly TRBD1 (6 bases). CDR1 and CDR2 from the germline V gene are MNHEY and SMNVEV (reference sequence). The length of the CDR3 is 15 residues. With 3 bases removed from V and 4 bases from J, the gap between germline ends came to 12 bases. CDR3 sequence reads: CASSFRTALNEKLFF. The CDR3 bases are TGTGCCAGCAGTTTCCGGACAGCTCTTAATGAAAAACTGTTTTTT.

This rearrangement joins TRBV12-3 or TRBV12-4 to TRBJ2-7, with 12 bases aligning to TRBD2. J was trimmed by 7 bases and V by 5 bases; bases with no gene match: 9. This CDR3 region has 15 residues. The CDR3 nucleotides are TGTGCCAGCAGTCTATTGACTAGCGGGGGTTATGAGCAGTACTTC. Translation gives CASSLLTSGGYEQYF.

The rearrangement joins TRBV24-1 to TRBJ1-5; maybe TRBD1 (5 bases). With 3 bases removed from V and 7 bases from J, the gap between germline ends came to 9 bases. The CDR3 spans 13 residues. Germline V CDR1 and CDR2: KGHDR, SFDVKD. The CDR3 loop reads CATSDIGGQPQHF. The CDR3 region has the DNA TGTGCCACCAGTGATATTGGGGGACAGCCCCAGCATTTT.

In its sample, this clonotype was seen many times. This chain links TRBV4-2 with TRBJ2-5, with D hard to call. Germline V CDR1 and CDR2: LGHNA, YNFKEQ. This CDR3 comprises 13 residues. V gave up 0 bases and J gave up 5 bases, with 7 bases separating them. The CDR3 sequence is CASSQDKAETQYF. The CDR3 DNA reads TGTGCCAGCAGCCAAGACAAGGCGGAGACCCAGTACTTC.

This clonotype has at least ten counts. In DNA, the CDR3 is TGTGCCAGCAGTTACGGTTGGACAGAGACCAAAAACATTCAGTACTTC. This translates into CASSYGWTETKNIQYF. The chain recombines TRBV12-3 or TRBV12-4 with TRBJ2-4, with a possible D match to TRBD1 (6 bases). The V end was cut by 4 bases, the J end by 2 bases, with 15 bases between. This CDR3 region has 16 residues.

This clonotype was seen only a few times. The J gene is TRBJ2-7, the V gene TRBV28, with D perhaps matching TRBD2 (6 bases). In germline, CDR1 is MDHEN, CDR2 SYDVKM. V was trimmed by 6 bases and J by 2 bases, leaving 14 bases between them. This CDR3 is built from 14 residues. Here the CDR3 DNA reads TGTGCCAGCAGGGGGGGACGGCTCCCCTACGAGCAGTACTTC. Translating it yields CASRGGRLPYEQYF.

The rearrangement links TRBV7-8 to TRBJ2-3; 11 nucleotides match TRBD1. Germline V gene lookup returns CDR1 SGHVS and CDR2 FQNEAQ. Trimming at V came to 5 bases and at J to 5 bases, leaving 21 bases not matched to a gene. The CDR3 sequence is 20 residues long. DNA of the CDR3: TGTGCCAGCAGCCTAACCTACATAAGGGACAGGGGGGACGTCGTAGATACGCAGTATTTT. Its protein is CASSLTYIRDRGDVVDTQYF. Together with reference TRBV7-8 and TRBJ2-3, the CDR3 gives the full variable domain: GAGVSQSPRYKVAKRGQDVALRCDPISGHVSLFWYQQALGQGPEFLTYFQNEAQLDKSGLPSDRFFAERPEGSVSTLKIQRTQQEDSAVYLCASSLTYIRDRGDVVDTQYFGPGTRLTVL.

In its sample, this clonotype was seen many times. The gene calls are TRBV20-1 and TRBJ2-4; 11 bases are a match to TRBD2. Germline CDR1 DFQATT, CDR2 SNEGSKA (reference sequence). Trimming removed 0 bases from V and 1 base from J; junction bases left unmatched: 11. The CDR3 runs 19 residues. The chain's CDR3 is CSARDPGSGGAIAKNIQYF. The CDR3 DNA reads as TGCAGTGCTAGAGATCCGGGTAGCGGGGGGGCCATCGCCAAAAACATTCAGTACTTC.

The chain recombines TRBV7-9 with TRBJ2-7; 7 bases line up with TRBD1. Trimming removed 6 bases from V and 0 bases from J; junction bases left unmatched: 8. The germline V gene encodes CDR1 SEHNR and CDR2 FQNEAQ (reference sequence). This CDR3 spans 15 amino acids. CDR3 sequence: CASSPDRDLSYEQYF. The CDR3 coding sequence is TGTGCCAGCAGTCCCGACAGGGACCTCTCCTACGAGCAGTACTTC.

Only one count was recorded for this clonotype. The V and J genes are TRBV5-1 and TRBJ2-3; 8 bases match TRBD2. Germline V gene lookup returns CDR1 SGHRS and CDR2 YFSETQ. This CDR3 comprises 15 residues. The V gene end was trimmed by 2 bases and the J gene end by 1 base; junction bases not matched to a gene: 3. For the CDR3, the DNA is TGCGCCAGCAGCTTTGTTAGCGGGGGCACAGATACGCAGTATTTT. Translation: CASSFVSGGTDTQYF.

V gene TRBV12-3 or TRBV12-4 combines with J gene TRBJ2-1; 7 bases align to TRBD2. V lost 6 bases to trimming and J lost 0 bases; unmatched junction nucleotides: 5. The CDR3 is 15 amino acids. The CDR3 region is CASSSLAASYNEQFF. CDR3 bases: TGTGCCAGCAGCTCCCTAGCGGCCTCCTACAATGAGCAGTTCTTC.

The CDR3 loop is CSAPFRSGGANEQYF. In DNA form, the CDR3 reads TGCAGTGCTCCCTTTAGGAGCGGGGGGGCCAACGAGCAGTACTTC. The chain carries TRBV20-1 and TRBJ2-7, with 10 bases that match TRBD2. The CDR3 spans 15 residues. The ends lost 5 bases at V and 5 bases at J; junction bases unmatched: 12. Germline CDR1 is DFQATT and CDR2 is SNEGSKA (reference sequence).

This clonotype was found once. This chain links TRBV29-1 with TRBJ1-6; tentatively, D is TRBD1 (5 bases). In germline, CDR1 is SQVTM, CDR2 ANQGSEA. V was pared by 7 bases and J by 11 bases, with 24 bases between. This CDR3 is built from 15 residues. The CDR3 DNA sequence: TGCAGCGCCCGTCTGGGGGGGACGGGAGAGGCACCCCTCCACTTT. Translating it yields CSARLGGTGEAPLHF.

The chain combines TRBV6-5 with TRBJ1-2; 10 positions match TRBD1. Germline V gives CDR1 MNHEY, CDR2 SVGAGI. V lost 0 bases and J lost 5; bases outside the gene matches: 3. The CDR3 is 15 amino acids. CDR3 residues: CASSYSEGQGYGYTF. In DNA form, the CDR3 reads TGTGCCAGCAGTTACTCGGAGGGACAGGGGTATGGCTACACCTTC.

The V gene is TRBV7-9, the J gene TRBJ2-5; possible D gene TRBD1, 5 bases. CDR1 and CDR2 from the germline V gene are SEHNR and FQNEAQ (reference sequence). Between the trimmed V and J ends, which lost 3 bases and 4 bases, there was a span of 12 bases. The CDR3 extends over 14 amino acids. The CDR3 loop reads CASSLAGLVETQYF. The DNA of the CDR3 is TGTGCCAGCAGCTTGGCAGGGTTGGTAGAGACCCAGTACTTC.

V is TRBV7-9 and J is TRBJ2-1, with 12 bases identical to TRBD2. Germline CDR1 and CDR2: SEHNR and FQNEAQ (reference sequence). This CDR3 is built from 18 residues. The junction had 8 bases not matched to a gene; V was cut back by 5 bases and J by 0 bases. The CDR3, as DNA: TGTGCCAGCAGCCCAGGACGACTAGCGGGGGACTCCTACAATGAGCAGTTCTTC. Its translation is CASSPGRLAGDSYNEQFF.

In its sample, this clonotype was seen a few times. The genes are TRBV10-3 and TRBJ2-5, with D maybe TRBD2 (6 bases). V dropped 9 bases and J dropped 7 bases, with 15 bases sitting between them. The CDR3 consists of 12 residues. Looked up from germline, CDR1 is ENHRY and CDR2 is SYGVKD. Written as DNA, the CDR3 is TGTGCCATGGCCGGGGACTCGCGGACCCAGTACTTC. This sequence encodes CAMAGDSRTQYF.

This clonotype was detected many times. This rearrangement joins TRBV5-1 to TRBJ2-1; 8 positions agree with TRBD2. Trimming at V came to 0 bases and at J to 6 bases, leaving 5 bases not matched to a gene. Germline assignment: CDR1 SGHRS and CDR2 YFSETQ. The CDR3 consists of 15 residues. In DNA form, the CDR3 reads TGCGCCAGCAGCTTGGGCGGGGGGCCGGGCAATGAGCAGTTCTTC. Encoded protein: CASSLGGGPGNEQFF.

V gene TRBV5-1 combines with J gene TRBJ1-2, with D unresolved. CDR1 is SGHRS and CDR2 is YFSETQ in the germline V gene. The ends were cut back, 1 base at V and 7 bases at J, with 17 bases in the middle. CDR3 length: 15 residues. Written as DNA, the CDR3 is TGCGCCAGCAGCTTGACACCTACGGATTCGGTTGGCTACACCTTC. The encoded protein is CASSLTPTDSVGYTF.

The chain uses TRBV6-5 and TRBJ2-3; no clear D. CDR1 and CDR2 from the germline V gene are MNHEY and SVGAGI. Trimming stripped 6 bases from V and 2 bases from J, with 12 bases between. The CDR3 spans 14 residues. The CDR3 DNA is TGTGCCAGCAGGTCCGATGTTGACACAGATACGCAGTATTTT. Its translation: CASRSDVDTDTQYF.

This clonotype turned up a few times. The chain couples TRBV20-1 to TRBJ1-2, with TRBD1 matching over 10 bases. The germline V gene encodes CDR1 DFQATT and CDR2 SNEGSKA (reference sequence). Germline trimming cut 5 bases from V and 4 bases from J; bases unmatched to any gene: 4. The CDR3 has 13 amino acids. The CDR3 bases are TGCAGTGCTGGACAGGGGGGAGGCTATGGCTACACCTTC. Translated: CSAGQGGGYGYTF.

Worth noting for this clonotype: With a much larger clone just one base away, this may be a read error. The J gene is TRBJ1-4, the V gene TRBV20-1; D gene uncertain. Germline lookup yields CDR1 DFQATT and CDR2 SNEGSKA (reference sequence). Trimming took off 4 bases at V and 8 bases at J, with 11 bases between the two ends. The CDR3 is 12 residues long. The CDR3 is CSANVNGEKLFF. In nucleotides, the CDR3 is TGCAGTGCTAACGTCAACGGGGAAAAACTGTTTTTT.

The chain has TRBV4-3 and TRBJ2-5; TRBD1 matches 9 bases. The germline CDR1 and CDR2 sequences are LGHNA and YSLEER. V gave up 2 bases and J gave up 5 bases; unmatched junction bases: 6. The CDR3 covers 15 residues. Here the CDR3 DNA reads TGCGCCAGCAGCCAATCGACAGGGGGTAGTGAGACCCAGTACTTC. It encodes CASSQSTGGSETQYF.

CDR3 protein: CASSSAFGQGSSYEQYF. CDR3 bases: TGTGCCAGCAGCTCGGCCTTCGGACAGGGGAGCTCCTACGAGCAGTACTTC. This sequence joins TRBV7-3 and TRBJ2-7, with 9 bases fitting TRBD1. Germline loops: CDR1 SGHTA, CDR2 FQGTGA. Trimming cost V 4 bases and J 0 bases; bases outside gene matches: 10. This CDR3 region has 17 residues.

The V call is TRBV3-1, the J call TRBJ2-1; 10 nucleotides agree with TRBD2. J gave up 9 bases and V 4 bases, and 6 bases lay outside the gene matches. From germline, CDR1 is LGHDT and CDR2 YNNKEL (reference sequence). The CDR3 has 14 amino acids. This CDR3 reads CASSRAGGSVEQFF. CDR3 nucleotides: TGTGCCAGCAGCCGAGCGGGGGGGTCAGTTGAGCAGTTCTTC.

This clonotype was counted only a few times. At one end the junction does not follow the germline gene, possibly because of a read error. The CDR3 nucleotides read TGTGCCAGCAGCTTAGGCAGGTGCGAGCAGTACTTC. This sequence encodes CASSLGRCEQYF. This sequence joins TRBV12-3 or TRBV12-4 and TRBJ2-5; the D is unclear. The DNA matches TRBJ2-7 better at its end, which makes the J call doubtful. The length of the CDR3 is 12 residues.

The chain combines TRBV18 with TRBJ2-5; 12 bases align to TRBD2. Germline assignment: CDR1 KGHSH and CDR2 LQKENI. V was clipped by 0 bases and J by 11 bases; unmatched bases: 13. The CDR3 is 17 amino acids. The DNA for the CDR3 is TGTGCCAGCTCACCACCGATGGGACTAGCGGGCTCACTAGGGCAGTACTTC. It encodes CASSPPMGLAGSLGQYF.